This T cell receptor (beta chain) was recorded in a study of T cell changes during pregnancy in multiple sclerosis. The germline gives CDR1 SGHAT, CDR2 FQNNGV. J was trimmed by 3 bases and V by 2 bases; bases with no gene match: 2. CDR3 length: 15 residues. Using immunoSEQ multiplex PCR, the repertoire was profiled, and TCRdb retains in-frame clones only, with some absent. The profile shows 45,000 to 55,000 clones, around 92% of them singletons. The specimen comprised CD4+ T cells from peripheral blood mononuclear cells, sampled in the second trimester of pregnancy. The chain uses TRBV11-2 and TRBJ1-2, with 11 bases lining up with TRBD1. This clonotype originated in a female donor in good health, enrolled as a control in a pregnancy study. CDR3 nucleotides: TGTGCCAGCAGCTTAACGGACAGGGGGCACTATGGCTACACCTTC. Translation: CASSLTDRGHYGYTF.